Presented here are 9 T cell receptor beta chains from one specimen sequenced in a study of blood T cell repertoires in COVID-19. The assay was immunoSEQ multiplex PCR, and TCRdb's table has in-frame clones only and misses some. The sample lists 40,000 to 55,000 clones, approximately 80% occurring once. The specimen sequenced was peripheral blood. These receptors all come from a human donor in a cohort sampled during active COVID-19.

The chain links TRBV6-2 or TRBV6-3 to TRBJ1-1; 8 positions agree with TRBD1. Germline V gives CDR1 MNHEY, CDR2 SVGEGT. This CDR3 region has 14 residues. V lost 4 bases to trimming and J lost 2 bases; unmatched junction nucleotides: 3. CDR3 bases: TGTGCCAGCAGTTCAGGGGGCGGAAACACTGAAGCTTTCTTT. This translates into CASSSGGGNTEAFF.

CDR3 amino acids: CASSSLTSSGEQFF. CDR3 in DNA: TGTGCCAGCAGCTCACTAACTAGTTCAGGTGAGCAGTTCTTC. V gene TRBV11-1 combines with J gene TRBJ2-1, with a possible D match to TRBD2 (5 bases). The CDR3 consists of 14 residues. Trimming left V 4 bases short and J 9 bases short, with 16 bases between. CDR1 SGHAT and CDR2 FQDESV come from the germline V gene (reference sequence). Based on the CDR3 plus reference TRBV11-1 and TRBJ2-1, the full variable domain is EAEVAQSPRYKITEKSQAVAFWCDPISGHATLYWYRQILGQGPELLVQFQDESVVDDSQLPKDRFSAERLKGVDSTLKIQPAELGDSAMYLCASSSLTSSGEQFFGPGTRLTVL.

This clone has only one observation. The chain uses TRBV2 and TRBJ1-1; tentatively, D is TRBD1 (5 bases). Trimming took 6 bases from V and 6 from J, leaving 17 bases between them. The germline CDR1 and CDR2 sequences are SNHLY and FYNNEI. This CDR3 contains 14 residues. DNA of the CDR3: TGTGCCAGCAGCATCACGGGGGTTGGGGCTGAAGCTTTCTTT. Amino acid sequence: CASSITGVGAEAFF. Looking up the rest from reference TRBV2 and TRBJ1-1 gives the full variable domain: EPEVTQTPSHQVTQMGQEVILRCVPISNHLYFYWYRQILGQKVEFLVSFYNNEISEKSEIFDDQFSVERPDGSNFTLKIRSTKLEDSAMYFCASSITGVGAEAFFGQGTRLTVV.

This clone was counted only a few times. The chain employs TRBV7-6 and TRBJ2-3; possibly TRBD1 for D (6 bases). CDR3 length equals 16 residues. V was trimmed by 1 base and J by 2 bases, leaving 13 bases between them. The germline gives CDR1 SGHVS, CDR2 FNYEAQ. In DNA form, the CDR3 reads TGTGCCAGCAGCTTAGTCCAGGGGATTTTCACAGATACGCAGTATTTT. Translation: CASSLVQGIFTDTQYF.

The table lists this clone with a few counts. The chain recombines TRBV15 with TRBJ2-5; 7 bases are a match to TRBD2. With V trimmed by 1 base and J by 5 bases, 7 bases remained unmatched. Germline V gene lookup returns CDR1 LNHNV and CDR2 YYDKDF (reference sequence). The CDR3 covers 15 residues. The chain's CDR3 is CATSRAGPGGETQYF. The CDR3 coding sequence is TGTGCCACCAGCAGAGCGGGCCCCGGGGGGGAGACCCAGTACTTC.

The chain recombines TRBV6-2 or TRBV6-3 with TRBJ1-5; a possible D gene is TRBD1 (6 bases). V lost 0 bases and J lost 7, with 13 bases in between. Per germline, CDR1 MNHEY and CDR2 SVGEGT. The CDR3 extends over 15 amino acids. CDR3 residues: CASSYSKGQGQPQHF. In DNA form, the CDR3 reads TGTGCCAGCAGTTACTCGAAGGGGCAGGGGCAGCCCCAGCATTTT.

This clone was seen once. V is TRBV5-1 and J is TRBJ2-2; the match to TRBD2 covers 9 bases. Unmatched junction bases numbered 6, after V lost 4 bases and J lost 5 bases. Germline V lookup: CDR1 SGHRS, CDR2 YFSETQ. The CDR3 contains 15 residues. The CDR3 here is CASSRSGSETGELFF. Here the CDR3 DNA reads TGCGCCAGCAGCCGTAGCGGGAGTGAAACCGGGGAGCTGTTTTTT.

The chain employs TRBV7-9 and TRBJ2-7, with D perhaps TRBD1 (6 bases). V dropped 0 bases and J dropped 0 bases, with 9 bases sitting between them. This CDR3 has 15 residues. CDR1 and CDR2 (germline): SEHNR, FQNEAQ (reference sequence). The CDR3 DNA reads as TGTGCCAGCAGCTTAGCGGGGGCAGACTCCTACGAGCAGTACTTC. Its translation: CASSLAGADSYEQYF.

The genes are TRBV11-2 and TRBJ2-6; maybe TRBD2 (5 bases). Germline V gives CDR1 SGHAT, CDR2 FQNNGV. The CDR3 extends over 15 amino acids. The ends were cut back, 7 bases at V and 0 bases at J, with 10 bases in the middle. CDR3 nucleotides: TGTGCCAGCAAGAAGGAGGCCTCTGGGGCCAACGTCCTGACTTTC. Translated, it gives CASKKEASGANVLTF.